These 10 T cell receptor beta chains originate from one sample sequenced in a study of identical twins. TCRdb called the 5' RACE reads again in MiXCR, with one record for every CDR3 protein. This sample has a few hundred thousand distinct CDR3 sequences; roughly a tenth occur once, and the top ten carry approximately 9.1%. Sequenced sample: memory T cells sorted from blood. The receptors originated from a man between 45 and 60 years old in good health.

This clonotype was found many times. This chain links TRBV6-2 or TRBV6-3 with TRBJ2-3; TRBD2 matches at 8 bases. V dropped 5 bases and J dropped 4; count of bases not matched to a gene: 11. Per germline, CDR1 MNHEY and CDR2 SVGEGT. The CDR3 sequence is 16 residues long. The CDR3 loop reads CASSPLTGGGSDTQYF. The CDR3 coding sequence is TGTGCCAGCAGTCCCCTGACGGGGGGGGGGTCAGATACGCAGTATTTT.

This clonotype has at least ten counts. This chain joins TRBV4-2 and TRBJ2-3; tentative D call: TRBD2 (6 bases). The CDR3 covers 22 residues. V lost 1 base to trimming and J lost 4 bases, with 33 bases between them. The V gene's germline CDR1 is LGHNA and CDR2 YNFKEQ. This CDR3 reads CASSQAFDRLVRGPVDPDTQYF. CDR3 in DNA: TGTGCCAGCAGCCAAGCCTTTGACCGACTAGTCAGAGGCCCAGTTGACCCAGATACGCAGTATTTT.

This clonotype was detected ten times or more. This chain connects TRBV12-3 or TRBV12-4 to TRBJ2-1; D perhaps matches TRBD1 (6 bases). The CDR3 length is 14 residues. Trimming removed 6 bases at V and 0 bases at J, with 9 bases between. CDR3 nucleotides: TGTGCCAGCAGCGACAGGAGCTCCTACAATGAGCAGTTCTTC. This encodes CASSDRSSYNEQFF.

This clonotype was seen ten or more times. The chain couples TRBV6-6 to TRBJ2-7; D ambiguous. CDR1 is MNHNY, CDR2 SVGAGI, per germline (reference sequence). V dropped 0 bases and J dropped 7 bases, with 7 bases sitting between them. The CDR3 has 12 residues. The CDR3 DNA sequence: TGTGCCAGCAGTTACTCCTTGGCAGAGCAGTACTTC. This translates into CASSYSLAEQYF.

This clonotype showed up many times. This sequence joins TRBV5-6 and TRBJ2-7, with D maybe TRBD1 (6 bases). The ends were cut back, 7 bases at V and 6 bases at J, with 17 bases in the middle. The CDR3 totals 13 residues. Germline CDR1 is SGHDT and CDR2 is YYEEEE. The chain's CDR3 is CASSTGPVLEQYF. In nucleotides, the CDR3 is TGTGCCAGCTCGACAGGACCTGTTCTCGAGCAGTACTTC.

This clonotype was detected many times. The V call is TRBV4-1, the J call TRBJ1-1, with D possibly matching TRBD1 (5 bases). V dropped 4 bases and J dropped 4 bases, with 13 bases sitting between them. Looked up from germline, CDR1 is MGHRA and CDR2 is YSYEKL. The CDR3 contains 14 residues. The CDR3 protein is CASSRSGTGTEAFF. Here the CDR3 DNA reads TGCGCCAGCAGCCGGAGCGGGACCGGCACTGAAGCTTTCTTT.

The chain is built from TRBV7-9 and TRBJ2-1; no firm D call. There are 14 residues in the CDR3. V was pared by 0 bases and J by 9 bases, with 12 bases between. Looked up from germline, CDR1 is SEHNR and CDR2 is FQNEAQ (reference sequence). The CDR3 region is CASSLARRLAEQFF. The DNA for the CDR3 is TGTGCCAGCAGCTTAGCGCGGCGGCTCGCTGAGCAGTTCTTC.

The sample holds many counts of this clonotype. The genes are TRBV4-3 and TRBJ1-1, with D possibly matching TRBD1 (6 bases). V dropped 2 bases and J dropped 6 bases, with 25 bases sitting between them. CDR1 LGHNA and CDR2 YSLEER come from the germline V gene. The CDR3 covers 18 residues. The CDR3 sequence is CASSQKGVQERSLPEAFF. The CDR3 DNA reads TGCGCCAGCAGCCAAAAGGGGGTCCAAGAGAGGAGCCTCCCTGAAGCTTTCTTT.

The chain carries TRBV25-1 and TRBJ2-1; 10 bases are a match to TRBD2. Germline V gene sequence: CDR1 MGHDK, CDR2 SYGVNS. This CDR3 is 16 amino acids long. V shed 5 bases and J 4 bases; nucleotides not matched to a gene: 8. CDR3 in DNA: TGTGCCAGCAGTCCTCCGACTAGCGGGTTGTACAATGAGCAGTTCTTC. Its protein is CASSPPTSGLYNEQFF.

The chain combines TRBV18 with TRBJ1-6; D perhaps matches TRBD1 (5 bases). The CDR3 is 15 residues long. Germline-derived CDR1 and CDR2 are KGHSH and LQKENI. V lost 0 bases to trimming and J lost 6 bases, with 9 bases between them. CDR3 residues: CASSPPGEGNSPLHF. In DNA, the CDR3 is TGTGCCAGCTCACCACCAGGGGAAGGTAATTCACCCCTCCACTTT. The full variable domain, with the rest looked up from reference TRBV18 and TRBJ1-6, is NAGVMQNPRHLVRRRGQEARLRCSPMKGHSHVYWYRQLPEEGLKFMVYLQKENIIDESGMPKERFSAEFPKEGPSILRIQQVVRGDSAAYFCASSPPGEGNSPLHFGNGTRLTVT.